One sample yielded the 10 T cell receptor beta chains listed below, sequenced in a study of response to subunit inactivated influenza vaccine. TCRdb independently ran MiXCR on the RT-PCR reads; one entry per CDR3 protein. The sample consists of 300,000 to 350,000 distinct CDR3 sequences, 20% to 25% of them appearing once. The material sequenced was PBMCs from blood, taken approximately 20 months after vaccination. These receptors came from a man aged 50-75 years who received an inactivated influenza vaccine.

This clonotype occurred many times. The rearrangement uses TRBV19 and TRBJ2-1; unclear D gene. Germline CDR1 is LNHDA and CDR2 is SQIVND (reference sequence). The CDR3 runs to 13 residues. V was cut by 5 bases and J by 6 bases, with 11 bases left in between. The CDR3 sequence: CASSVGLSNEQFF. CDR3 bases: TGTGCCAGTAGTGTTGGGCTTTCCAATGAGCAGTTCTTC.

The count of this clonotype is one. The rearrangement uses TRBV18 and TRBJ2-2; TRBD1 matches 9 bases. The CDR3 consists of 14 residues. V gave up 4 bases and J gave up 5 bases; unmatched junction bases: 2. Germline CDR1 KGHSH, CDR2 LQKENI. CDR3 DNA sequence: TGTGCCAGCTCACGACAGGGGGAGACCGGGGAGCTGTTTTTT. Translating gives CASSRQGETGELFF.

In its sample, this clonotype was seen once. This rearrangement joins TRBV15 to TRBJ2-3; tentatively, D is TRBD1 (5 bases). CDR3 length: 13 residues. The germline V gene has CDR1 LNHNV and CDR2 YYDKDF (reference sequence). V gave up 6 bases and J gave up 4 bases, with 11 bases separating them. DNA of the CDR3: TGTGCCACCAGTAGGGGTTTGGCAGATACGCAGTATTTT. Encoded protein: CATSRGLADTQYF.

There are many counts of this clonotype. V is TRBV6-2 or TRBV6-3 and J is TRBJ1-1, with D uncertain. Germline CDR1 is MNHEY and CDR2 is SVGEGT. Trimming removed 8 bases at V and 0 bases at J, with 16 bases between. The CDR3 is made up of 15 amino acids. The CDR3 sequence is CASSEVRSVNTEAFF. The CDR3 region has the DNA TGTGCCAGCTCAGAGGTTCGAAGTGTGAACACTGAAGCTTTCTTT.

This chain connects TRBV6-5 to TRBJ2-1; D not certain. Germline V gene sequence: CDR1 MNHEY, CDR2 SVGAGI. This CDR3 has 15 amino acids. V lost 6 bases and J 6 bases, leaving 18 bases between the germline ends. The chain's CDR3 is CASRYELLSANEQFF. The CDR3 coding sequence is TGTGCCAGCAGATATGAACTACTAAGCGCCAATGAGCAGTTCTTC.

This clonotype was seen at least ten times. The chain uses TRBV15 and TRBJ1-3; no firm D call. The germline CDR1 and CDR2 sequences are LNHNV and YYDKDF (reference sequence). This CDR3 is 14 amino acids long. Trimming cost V 3 bases and J 4 bases, with 10 bases left between them. In nucleotides, the CDR3 is TGTGCCACCAGCAGGGGATTAAACGGAAACACCATATATTTT. Its translation: CATSRGLNGNTIYF. The full variable domain, its missing parts supplied by reference TRBV15 and TRBJ1-3, is DAMVIQNPRYQVTQFGKPVTLSCSQTLNHNVMYWYQQKSSQAPKLLFHYYDKDFNNEADTPDNFQSRRPNTSFCFLDIRSPGLGDTAMYLCATSRGLNGNTIYFGEGSWLTVV.

This clonotype was seen more than once but under ten times. The CDR3 DNA reads TGTGCCAGCAGTTACTCTACTAGCGGGAACCCCTACGAGCAGTACTTC. Translated, it gives CASSYSTSGNPYEQYF. The V and J genes are TRBV6-2 or TRBV6-3 and TRBJ2-7, with 10 bases lining up with TRBD2. This CDR3 contains 16 residues. Germline CDR1 and CDR2: MNHEY and SVGEGT. J gave up 2 bases and V 0 bases, and 4 bases lay outside the gene matches.

This clonotype was counted at least ten times. This chain connects TRBV5-1 to TRBJ1-2; a possible D gene is TRBD1 (6 bases). The V end lost 0 bases, the J end lost 5 bases, and 14 bases lay between the germline ends. The CDR3 spans 15 residues. Germline lookup yields CDR1 SGHRS and CDR2 YFSETQ. The CDR3 nucleotides are TGCGCCAGCAGCTTGGAGGGCAGGGGAGTGTATGGCTACACCTTC. Translated: CASSLEGRGVYGYTF.

This clonotype came up a few times. V usage is TRBV3-1 and J usage is TRBJ1-3, with D uncertain. Per the germline V gene, CDR1 is LGHDT and CDR2 is YNNKEL (reference sequence). V gave up 1 base and J gave up 3 bases, with 13 bases separating them. The CDR3 runs 16 residues. CDR3 nucleotide sequence: TGTGCCAGCAGCCAAGGCACCCGAATCCTTGGAAACACCATATATTTT. Its translation is CASSQGTRILGNTIYF.

A few counts support this clonotype. The rearrangement joins TRBV5-1 to TRBJ2-7; 7 bases map to TRBD1. The germline V gene has CDR1 SGHRS and CDR2 YFSETQ. The CDR3 is made up of 14 amino acids. V lost 6 bases to trimming and J lost 5 bases; unmatched junction nucleotides: 11. The CDR3 DNA sequence: TGCGCCAGCAACGATCCGGGACAGTTTGACGAGCAGTACTTC. Translated, it gives CASNDPGQFDEQYF.